Sequencing of this T cell receptor beta chain was carried out in a study of T-cell memory formation after mild COVID-19. On the study more broadly: The study found TCR clusters largely donor specific. Study-wide results and limits: From day 15 to 85, contracting clones were balanced between CD4 and CD8, whereas later expanders leaned toward CD4+.

The V gene's germline CDR1 is LGHNT and CDR2 FRNRAP. CDR3 length: 13 residues. V lost 1 base to trimming and J lost 6 bases, with 7 bases between them. Concerning this clonotype itself: What it binds is not known.

A single record per CDR3 protein comes from TCRdb applying MiXCR to the 5' RACE reads. The top ten hold around 21% of the sample, which has approximately 340,000 distinct CDR3 sequences, 10% to 15% seen once. This TCR was sampled from a man aged 18 to 29 who had mild COVID-19 (a few samples of this study predate the infection). Cell type and time point are not known. J is TRBJ2-1 and V is TRBV12-5; a weak D match, TRBD1 (6 bases). Sample: PBMCs or a T cell subset sorted from them (not recorded which). The CDR3 DNA is TGTGCTAGTGGTTTGGACAGGGCCAATGAGCAGTTCTTC. This gives the protein CASGLDRANEQFF. Looking up the rest from reference TRBV12-5 and TRBJ2-1 gives the full variable domain: DARVTQTPRHKVTEMGQEVTMRCQPILGHNTVFWYRQTMMQGLELLAYFRNRAPLDDSGMPKDRFSAEMPDATLATLKIQPSEPRDSAVYFCASGLDRANEQFFGPGTRLTVL.